The clone carrying this TCR beta chain showed up just a few times. Its specificity is not known. Using constant-segment primers, 5'RACE produced TCR alpha and TCR beta cDNA libraries carrying sample barcodes and UMIs. TCRdb re-derived calls from the 5' RACE reads in MiXCR, one entry per CDR3 protein. In the table there are about 470,000 distinct CDR3 sequences, roughly 25% of which are singletons. The sample originates from a study of T-cell memory formation after mild COVID-19. V was clipped by 2 bases and J by 2 bases; unmatched bases: 3. CDR1 and CDR2 (germline): SGHNT, YYREEE (reference sequence). The CDR3 has 14 amino acids. Overall study results and limits: The pre-infection memory compartment contained some responding clones, suggesting cross-reactive memory joined. Still unconfirmed is whether the second-wave clones peaking on day 37 recognized SARS-CoV-2.

Sequencing was performed on PBMCs or a T cell subset sorted from them (not recorded which). The chain carries TRBV5-4 and TRBJ2-7; 8 nucleotides align to TRBD2. The TCR sequence derives from an adult woman who had mild COVID-19 (a few samples of this study predate the infection). Cell type and time point are not known. DNA for the CDR3: TGTGCCAGCAGCTTACCGGGGGGGCCCTACGAGCAGTACTTC. Translated: CASSLPGGPYEQYF.